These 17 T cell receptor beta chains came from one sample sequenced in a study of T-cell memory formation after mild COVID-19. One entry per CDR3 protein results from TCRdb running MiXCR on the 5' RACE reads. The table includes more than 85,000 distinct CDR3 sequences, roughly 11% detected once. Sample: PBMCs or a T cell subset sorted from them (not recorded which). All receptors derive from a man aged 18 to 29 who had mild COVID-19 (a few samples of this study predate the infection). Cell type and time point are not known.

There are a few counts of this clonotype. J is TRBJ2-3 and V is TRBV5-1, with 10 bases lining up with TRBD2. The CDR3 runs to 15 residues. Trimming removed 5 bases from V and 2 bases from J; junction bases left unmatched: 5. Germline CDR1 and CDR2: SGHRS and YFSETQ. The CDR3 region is CASSSSGGTTDTQYF. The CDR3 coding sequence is TGCGCCAGCAGTAGTAGCGGGGGGACCACAGATACGCAGTATTTT.

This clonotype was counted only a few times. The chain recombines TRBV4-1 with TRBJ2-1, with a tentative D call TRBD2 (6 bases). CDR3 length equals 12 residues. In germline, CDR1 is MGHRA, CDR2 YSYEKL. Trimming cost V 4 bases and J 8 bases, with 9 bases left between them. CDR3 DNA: TGCGCCAGCAGCCGGGACTTTCATGAGCAGTTCTTC. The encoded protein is CASSRDFHEQFF.

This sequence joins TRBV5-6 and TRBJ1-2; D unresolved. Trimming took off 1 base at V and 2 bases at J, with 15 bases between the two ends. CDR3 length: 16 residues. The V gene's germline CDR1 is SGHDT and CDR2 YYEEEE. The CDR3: CASSLLGTLQNYGYTF. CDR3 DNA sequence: TGTGCCAGCAGCTTGCTGGGCACCCTCCAGAACTATGGCTACACCTTC.

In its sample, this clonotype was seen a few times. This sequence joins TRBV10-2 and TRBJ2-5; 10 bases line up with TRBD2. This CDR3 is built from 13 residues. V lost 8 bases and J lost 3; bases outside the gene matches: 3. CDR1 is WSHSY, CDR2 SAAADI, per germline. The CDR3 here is CASAGLAEETQYF. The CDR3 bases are TGCGCCAGCGCCGGACTAGCGGAAGAGACCCAGTACTTC.

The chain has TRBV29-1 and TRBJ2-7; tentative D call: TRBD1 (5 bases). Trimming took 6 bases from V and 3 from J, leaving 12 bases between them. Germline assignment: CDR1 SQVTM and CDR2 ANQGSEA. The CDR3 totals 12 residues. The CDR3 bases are TGCAGCGTCGCTGACAGAGACTACGAGCAGTACGTC. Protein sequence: CSVADRDYEQYV.

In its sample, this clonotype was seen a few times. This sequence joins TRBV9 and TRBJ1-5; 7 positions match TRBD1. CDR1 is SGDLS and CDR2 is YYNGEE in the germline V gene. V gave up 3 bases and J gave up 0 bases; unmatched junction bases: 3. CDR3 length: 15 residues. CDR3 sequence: CASSEGQFSNQPQHF. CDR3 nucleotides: TGTGCCAGCAGCGAGGGACAGTTTAGCAATCAGCCCCAGCATTTT. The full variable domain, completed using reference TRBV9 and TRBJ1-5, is DSGVTQTPKHLITATGQRVTLRCSPRSGDLSVYWYQQSLDQGLQFLIQYYNGEERAKGNILERFSAQQFPDLHSELNLSSLELGDSALYFCASSEGQFSNQPQHFGDGTRLSIL.

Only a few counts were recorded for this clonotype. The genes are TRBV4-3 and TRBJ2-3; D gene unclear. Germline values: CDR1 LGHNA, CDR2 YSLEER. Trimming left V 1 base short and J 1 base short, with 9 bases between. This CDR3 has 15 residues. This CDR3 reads CASSQGVSRTDTQYF. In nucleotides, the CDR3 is TGCGCCAGCAGCCAAGGGGTCAGCCGCACAGATACGCAGTATTTT.

The CDR3 DNA reads as TGTGCCAGCAGCCAATCACTAGGAATCAATGAGCAGTTCTTC. As protein: CASSQSLGINEQFF. The chain combines TRBV16 with TRBJ2-1; D is perhaps TRBD2 (5 bases). Trimming removed 0 bases at V and 6 bases at J, with 9 bases between. From germline, CDR1 is KGHSY and CDR2 FQNENV. The CDR3 is made up of 14 amino acids.

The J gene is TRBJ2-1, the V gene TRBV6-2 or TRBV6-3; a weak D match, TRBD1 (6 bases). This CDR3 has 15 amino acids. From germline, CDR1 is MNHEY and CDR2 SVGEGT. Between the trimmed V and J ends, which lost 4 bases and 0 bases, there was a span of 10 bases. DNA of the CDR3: TGTGCCAGCAGTTCCCGGGACAACTCCTACAATGAGCAGTTCTTC. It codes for CASSSRDNSYNEQFF.

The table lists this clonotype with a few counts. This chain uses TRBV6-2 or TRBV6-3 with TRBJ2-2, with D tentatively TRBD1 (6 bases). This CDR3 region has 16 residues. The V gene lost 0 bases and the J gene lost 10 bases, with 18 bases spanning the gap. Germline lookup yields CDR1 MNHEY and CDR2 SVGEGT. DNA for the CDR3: TGTGCCAGCAGTTACTCACGGGCTACCCTGGGACAGGAGCTGTTTTTT. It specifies CASSYSRATLGQELFF.

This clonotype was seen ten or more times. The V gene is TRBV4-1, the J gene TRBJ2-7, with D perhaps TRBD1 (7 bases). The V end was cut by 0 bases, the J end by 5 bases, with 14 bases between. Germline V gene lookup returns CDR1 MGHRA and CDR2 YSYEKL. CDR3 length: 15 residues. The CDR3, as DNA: TGCGCCAGCAGCCAAGAGGAGGGGGCGAGGAACGAGCAGTACTTC. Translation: CASSQEEGARNEQYF.

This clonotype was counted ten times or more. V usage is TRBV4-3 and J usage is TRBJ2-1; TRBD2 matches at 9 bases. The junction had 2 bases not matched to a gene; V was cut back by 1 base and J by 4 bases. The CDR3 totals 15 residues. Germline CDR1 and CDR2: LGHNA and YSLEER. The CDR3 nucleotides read TGCGCCAGCAGCCAAGGGACTAGCGCTTACAATGAGCAGTTCTTC. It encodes CASSQGTSAYNEQFF.

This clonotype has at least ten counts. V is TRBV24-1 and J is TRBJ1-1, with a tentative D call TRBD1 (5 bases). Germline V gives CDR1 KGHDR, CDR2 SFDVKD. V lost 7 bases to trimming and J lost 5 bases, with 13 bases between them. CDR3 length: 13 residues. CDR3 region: CATSQGEVTEAFF. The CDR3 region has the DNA TGTGCCACCAGCCAGGGTGAAGTGACTGAAGCTTTCTTT.

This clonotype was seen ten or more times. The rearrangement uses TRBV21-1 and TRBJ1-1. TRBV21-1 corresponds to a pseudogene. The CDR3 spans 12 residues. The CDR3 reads CASSKGGTEAFF. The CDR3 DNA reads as TGTGCCAGCAGCAAAGGGGGCACTGAAGCTTTCTTT.

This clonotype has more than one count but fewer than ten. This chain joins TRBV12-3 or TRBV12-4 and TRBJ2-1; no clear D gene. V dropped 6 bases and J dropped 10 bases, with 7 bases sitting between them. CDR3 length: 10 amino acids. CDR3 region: CASSSVEQFF. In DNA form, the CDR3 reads TGTGCCAGCAGCTCGGTCGAGCAGTTCTTC.

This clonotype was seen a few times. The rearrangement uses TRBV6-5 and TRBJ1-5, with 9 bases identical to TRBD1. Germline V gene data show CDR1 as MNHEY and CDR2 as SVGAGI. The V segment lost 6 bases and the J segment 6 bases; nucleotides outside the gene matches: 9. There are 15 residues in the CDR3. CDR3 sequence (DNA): TGTGCCAGCAGCCCACAGGGGGCGATGGGTCAGCCCCAGCATTTT. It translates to CASSPQGAMGQPQHF.

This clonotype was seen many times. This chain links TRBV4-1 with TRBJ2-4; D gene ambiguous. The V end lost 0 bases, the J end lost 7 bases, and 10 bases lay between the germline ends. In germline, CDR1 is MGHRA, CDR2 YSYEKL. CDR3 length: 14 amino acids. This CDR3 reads CASSQEGSGNIQYF. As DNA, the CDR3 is TGCGCCAGCAGCCAAGAAGGCTCCGGGAACATTCAGTACTTC.